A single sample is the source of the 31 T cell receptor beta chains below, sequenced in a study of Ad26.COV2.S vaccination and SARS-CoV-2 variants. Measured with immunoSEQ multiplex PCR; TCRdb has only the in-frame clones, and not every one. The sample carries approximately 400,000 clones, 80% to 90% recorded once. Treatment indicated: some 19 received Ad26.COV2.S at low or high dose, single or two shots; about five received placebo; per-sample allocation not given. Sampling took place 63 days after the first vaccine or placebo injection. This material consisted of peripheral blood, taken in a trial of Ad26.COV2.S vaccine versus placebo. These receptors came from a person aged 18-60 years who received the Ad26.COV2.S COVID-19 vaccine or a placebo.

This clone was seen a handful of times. The CDR3 reads CASSLEDWNEQFF. DNA for the CDR3: TGTGCCAGCAGCTTAGAGGATTGGAATGAGCAGTTCTTC. This chain connects TRBV11-2 to TRBJ2-1; D call uncertain. Trimming removed 0 bases at V and 7 bases at J, with 7 bases between. The CDR3 spans 13 residues. Germline CDR1 and CDR2: SGHAT and FQNNGV.

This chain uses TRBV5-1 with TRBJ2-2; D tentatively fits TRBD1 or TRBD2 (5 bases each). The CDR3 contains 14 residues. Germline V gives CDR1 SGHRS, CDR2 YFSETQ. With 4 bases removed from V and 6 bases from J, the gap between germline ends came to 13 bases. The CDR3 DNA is TGCGCCAGCAGCCCTGGGACCCAGCCCGGGGAGCTGTTTTTT. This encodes CASSPGTQPGELFF.

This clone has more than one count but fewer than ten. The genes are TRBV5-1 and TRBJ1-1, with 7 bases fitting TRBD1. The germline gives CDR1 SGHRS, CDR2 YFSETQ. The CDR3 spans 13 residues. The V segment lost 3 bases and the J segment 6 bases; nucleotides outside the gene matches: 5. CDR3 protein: CASSSYRGPEAFF. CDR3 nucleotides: TGCGCCAGCAGCTCGTACAGGGGCCCTGAAGCTTTCTTT.

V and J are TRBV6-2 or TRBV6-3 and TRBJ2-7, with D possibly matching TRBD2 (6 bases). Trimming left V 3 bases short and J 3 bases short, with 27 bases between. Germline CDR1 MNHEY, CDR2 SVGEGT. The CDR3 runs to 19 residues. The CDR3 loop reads CASSYGAIYVSSVLYEQYF. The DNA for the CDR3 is TGTGCCAGCAGTTATGGTGCAATCTACGTGTCTAGCGTCCTCTACGAGCAGTACTTC.

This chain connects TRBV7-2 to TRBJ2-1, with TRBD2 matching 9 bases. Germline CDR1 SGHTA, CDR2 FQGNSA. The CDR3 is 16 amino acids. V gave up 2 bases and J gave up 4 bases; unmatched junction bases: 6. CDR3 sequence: CASSLLRGGRYNEQFF. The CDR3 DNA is TGTGCCAGCAGCTTATTGCGGGGGGGCCGATACAATGAGCAGTTCTTC.

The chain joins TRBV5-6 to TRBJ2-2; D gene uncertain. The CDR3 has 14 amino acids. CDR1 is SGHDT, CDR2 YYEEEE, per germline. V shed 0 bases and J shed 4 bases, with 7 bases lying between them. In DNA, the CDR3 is TGTGCCAGCAGCTTGGAACTCACCACCGGGGAGCTGTTTTTT. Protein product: CASSLELTTGELFF.

CDR3 DNA: TGTGCCACCAGCCCCACAGGGGGGGGTCCGGAGCTGTTTTTT. It encodes CATSPTGGGPELFF. This sequence joins TRBV15 and TRBJ2-2; weak D call: TRBD1 (8 bases). This CDR3 contains 14 residues. The V and J ends lost 5 bases and 10 bases respectively, with 17 bases between them. Per the germline V gene, CDR1 is LNHNV and CDR2 is YYDKDF (reference sequence).

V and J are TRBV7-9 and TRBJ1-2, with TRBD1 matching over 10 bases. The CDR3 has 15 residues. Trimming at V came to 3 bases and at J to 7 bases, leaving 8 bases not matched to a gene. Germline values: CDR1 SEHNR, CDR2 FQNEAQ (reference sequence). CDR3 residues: CASSLTGTGDIGYTF. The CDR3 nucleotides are TGTGCCAGCAGCTTGACCGGGACAGGGGACATTGGCTACACCTTC.

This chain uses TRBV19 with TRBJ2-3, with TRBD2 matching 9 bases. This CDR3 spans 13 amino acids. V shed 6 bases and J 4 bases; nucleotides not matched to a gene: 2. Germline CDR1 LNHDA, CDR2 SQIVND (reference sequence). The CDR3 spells CASRGLAADTQYF. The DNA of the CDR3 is TGTGCCAGTAGGGGACTAGCTGCAGATACGCAGTATTTT.

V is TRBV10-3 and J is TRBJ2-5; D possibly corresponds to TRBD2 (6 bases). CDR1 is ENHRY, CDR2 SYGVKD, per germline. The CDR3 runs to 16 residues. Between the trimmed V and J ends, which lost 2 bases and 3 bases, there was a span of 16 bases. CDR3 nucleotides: TGTGCCATCAGTGAGGGAGGGGTGAAGGGAAAAGAGACCCAGTACTTC. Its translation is CAISEGGVKGKETQYF.

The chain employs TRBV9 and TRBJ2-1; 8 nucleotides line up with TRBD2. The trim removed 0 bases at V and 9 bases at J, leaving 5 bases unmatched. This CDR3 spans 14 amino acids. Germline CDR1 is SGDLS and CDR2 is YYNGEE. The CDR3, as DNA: TGTGCCAGCAGCGTAGCGGGAGGGCCCTCTGAGCAGTTCTTC. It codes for CASSVAGGPSEQFF. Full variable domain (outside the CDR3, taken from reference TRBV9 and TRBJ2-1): DSGVTQTPKHLITATGQRVTLRCSPRSGDLSVYWYQQSLDQGLQFLIQYYNGEERAKGNILERFSAQQFPDLHSELNLSSLELGDSALYFCASSVAGGPSEQFFGPGTRLTVL.

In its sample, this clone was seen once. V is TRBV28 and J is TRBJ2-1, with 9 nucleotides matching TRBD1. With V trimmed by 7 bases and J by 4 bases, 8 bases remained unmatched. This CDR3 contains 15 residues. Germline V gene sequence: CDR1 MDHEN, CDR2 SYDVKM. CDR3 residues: CASTQDRGGYNEQFF. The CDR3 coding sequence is TGTGCCAGCACTCAGGACAGGGGTGGGTACAATGAGCAGTTCTTC.

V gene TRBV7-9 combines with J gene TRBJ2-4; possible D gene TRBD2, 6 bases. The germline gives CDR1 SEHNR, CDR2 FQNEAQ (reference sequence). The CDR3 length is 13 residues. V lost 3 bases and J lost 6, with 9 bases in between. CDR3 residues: CASSLGDLNIQYF. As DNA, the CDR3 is TGTGCCAGCAGCTTGGGGGACTTAAACATTCAGTACTTC.

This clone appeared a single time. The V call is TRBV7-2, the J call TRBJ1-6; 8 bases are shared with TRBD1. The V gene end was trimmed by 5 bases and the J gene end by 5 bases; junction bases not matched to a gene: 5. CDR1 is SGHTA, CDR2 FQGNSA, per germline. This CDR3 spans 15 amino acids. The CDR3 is CASSPGQGNNSPLHF. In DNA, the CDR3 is TGTGCCAGCAGCCCTGGACAGGGAAATAATTCACCCCTCCACTTT.

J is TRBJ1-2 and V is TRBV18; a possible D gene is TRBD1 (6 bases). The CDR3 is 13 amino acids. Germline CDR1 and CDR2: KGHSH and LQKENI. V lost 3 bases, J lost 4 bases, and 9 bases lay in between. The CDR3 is CASSPGGGYGYTF. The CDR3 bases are TGTGCCAGCTCACCTGGAGGGGGCTATGGCTACACCTTC.

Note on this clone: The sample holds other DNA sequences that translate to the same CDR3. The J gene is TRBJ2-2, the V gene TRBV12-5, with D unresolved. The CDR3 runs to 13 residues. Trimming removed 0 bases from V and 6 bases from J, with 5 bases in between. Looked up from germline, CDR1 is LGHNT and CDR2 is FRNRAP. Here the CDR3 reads CASGLVLAGELFF. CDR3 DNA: TGTGCTAGTGGTTTGGTACTGGCCGGGGAGCTGTTTTTT.

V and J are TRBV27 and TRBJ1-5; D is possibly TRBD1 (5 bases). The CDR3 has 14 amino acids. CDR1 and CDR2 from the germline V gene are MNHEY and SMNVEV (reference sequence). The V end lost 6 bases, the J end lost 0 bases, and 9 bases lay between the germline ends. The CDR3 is CASSKRGSNQPQHF. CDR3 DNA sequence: TGTGCCAGCAGCAAGAGGGGTAGCAATCAGCCCCAGCATTTT.

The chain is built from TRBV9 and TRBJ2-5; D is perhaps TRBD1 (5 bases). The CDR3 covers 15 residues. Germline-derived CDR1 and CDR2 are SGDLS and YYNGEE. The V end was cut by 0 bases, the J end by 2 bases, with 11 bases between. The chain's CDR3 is CASSVAQAKQETQYF. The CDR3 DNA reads TGTGCCAGCAGCGTAGCACAGGCGAAACAAGAGACCCAGTACTTC.

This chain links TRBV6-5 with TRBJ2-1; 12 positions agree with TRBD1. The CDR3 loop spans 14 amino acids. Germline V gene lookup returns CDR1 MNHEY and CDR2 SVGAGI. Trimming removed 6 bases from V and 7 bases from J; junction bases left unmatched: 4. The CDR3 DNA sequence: TGTGCCAGCAGGGAGGGACAGGGGGCGAATGAGCAGTTCTTC. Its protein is CASREGQGANEQFF.

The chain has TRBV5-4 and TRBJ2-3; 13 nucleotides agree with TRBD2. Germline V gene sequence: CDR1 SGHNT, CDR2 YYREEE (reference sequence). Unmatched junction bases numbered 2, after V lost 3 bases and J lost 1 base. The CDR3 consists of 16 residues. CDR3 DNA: TGTGCCAGCAGCTACGGACTAGCGGGGGGCACAGATACGCAGTATTTT. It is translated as CASSYGLAGGTDTQYF. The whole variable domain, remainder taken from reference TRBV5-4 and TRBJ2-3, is ETGVTQSPTHLIKTRGQQVTLRCSSQSGHNTVSWYQQALGQGPQFIFQYYREEENGRGNFPPRFSGLQFPNYSSELNVNALELDDSALYLCASSYGLAGGTDTQYFGPGTRLTVL.

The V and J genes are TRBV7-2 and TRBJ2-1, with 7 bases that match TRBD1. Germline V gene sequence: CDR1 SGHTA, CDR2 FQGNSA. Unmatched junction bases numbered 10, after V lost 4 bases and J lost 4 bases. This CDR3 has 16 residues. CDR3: CASSYTPGQRYNEQFF. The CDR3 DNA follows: TGTGCCAGCAGCTATACCCCGGGACAGCGGTACAATGAGCAGTTCTTC.

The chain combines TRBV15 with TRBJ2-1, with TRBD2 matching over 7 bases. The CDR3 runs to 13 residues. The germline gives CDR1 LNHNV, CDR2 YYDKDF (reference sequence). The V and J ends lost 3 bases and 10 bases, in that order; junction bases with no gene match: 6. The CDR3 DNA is TGTGCCACCAGCAGCCTAACTAGCGTCGAGCAGTTCTTC. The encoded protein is CATSSLTSVEQFF.

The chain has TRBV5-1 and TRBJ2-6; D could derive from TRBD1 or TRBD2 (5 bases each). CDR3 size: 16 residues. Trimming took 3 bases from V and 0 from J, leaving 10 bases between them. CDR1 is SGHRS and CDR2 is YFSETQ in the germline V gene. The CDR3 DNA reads TGCGCCAGCAGCTGGGACGGATTCTCTGGGGCCAACGTCCTGACTTTC. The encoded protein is CASSWDGFSGANVLTF.

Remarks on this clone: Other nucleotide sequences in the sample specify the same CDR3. The CDR3 nucleotides read TGTGCCAGCAGTGAATATCAAGAGACCCAGTACTTC. Translated: CASSEYQETQYF. The chain uses TRBV2 and TRBJ2-5; D unresolved. The CDR3 contains 12 residues. The V end was cut by 2 bases, the J end by 2 bases, with 3 bases between. CDR1 and CDR2 from the germline V gene are SNHLY and FYNNEI.

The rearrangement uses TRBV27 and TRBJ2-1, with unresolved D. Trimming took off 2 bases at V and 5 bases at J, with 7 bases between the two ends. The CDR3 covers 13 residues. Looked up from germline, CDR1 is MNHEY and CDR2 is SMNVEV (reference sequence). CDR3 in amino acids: CASSLNINNEQFF. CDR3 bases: TGTGCCAGCAGTTTAAATATTAACAATGAGCAGTTCTTC.

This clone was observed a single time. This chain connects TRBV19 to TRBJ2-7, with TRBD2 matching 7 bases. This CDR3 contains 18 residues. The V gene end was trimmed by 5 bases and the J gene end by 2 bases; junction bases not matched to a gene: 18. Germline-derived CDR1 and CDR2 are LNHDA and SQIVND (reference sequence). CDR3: CASSLRGGFRDYTYEQYF. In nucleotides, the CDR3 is TGTGCCAGTAGTCTTCGGGGTGGGTTCCGGGACTACACCTACGAGCAGTACTTC.

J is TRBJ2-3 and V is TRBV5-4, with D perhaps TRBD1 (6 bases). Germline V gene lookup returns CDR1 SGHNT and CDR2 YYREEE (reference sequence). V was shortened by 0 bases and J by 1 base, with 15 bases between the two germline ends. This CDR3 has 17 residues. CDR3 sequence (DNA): TGTGCCAGCAGCTTGGGGGCAGGGGCGCCTGGCACAGATACGCAGTATTTT. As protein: CASSLGAGAPGTDTQYF.

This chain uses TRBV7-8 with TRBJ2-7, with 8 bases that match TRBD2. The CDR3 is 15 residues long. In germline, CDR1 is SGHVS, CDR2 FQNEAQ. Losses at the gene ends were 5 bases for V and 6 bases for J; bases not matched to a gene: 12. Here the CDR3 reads CASSQGLVRIGEQYF. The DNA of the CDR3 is TGTGCCAGCAGCCAGGGACTAGTTCGGATAGGCGAGCAGTACTTC.

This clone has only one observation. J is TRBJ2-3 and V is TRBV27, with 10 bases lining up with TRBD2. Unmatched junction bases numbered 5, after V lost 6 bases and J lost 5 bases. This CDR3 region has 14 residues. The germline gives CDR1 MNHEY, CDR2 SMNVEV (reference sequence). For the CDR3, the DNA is TGTGCCAGCAGACTAGCGGGGAATGTAGATACGCAGTATTTT. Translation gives CASRLAGNVDTQYF.

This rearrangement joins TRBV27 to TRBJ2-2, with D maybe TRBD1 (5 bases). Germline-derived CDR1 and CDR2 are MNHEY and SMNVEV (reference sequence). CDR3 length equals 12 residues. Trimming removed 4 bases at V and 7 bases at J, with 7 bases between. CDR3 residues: CASSSQGGELFF. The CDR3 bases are TGTGCCAGCAGTTCCCAGGGCGGGGAGCTGTTTTTT.

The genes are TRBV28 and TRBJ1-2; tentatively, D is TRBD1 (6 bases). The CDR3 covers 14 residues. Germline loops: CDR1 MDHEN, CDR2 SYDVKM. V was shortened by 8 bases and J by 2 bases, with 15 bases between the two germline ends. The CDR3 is CASERGGQNYGYTF. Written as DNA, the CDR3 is TGTGCCAGCGAGAGGGGGGGGCAGAACTATGGCTACACCTTC.